This T cell receptor (beta chain) was recovered during a study of blood T cell repertoires in COVID-19. Study as a whole: T cells, B-cell-depleted T cells, or PBMCs supplied cDNA or gDNA.

This study enrolled people aged roughly 18 to 89 from about two dozen US geographic areas. Cohort placement rested on clinical history that participants reported themselves. Cohort 3 recovery required two negative PCRs, clearance, or symptom resolution. There are 12 residues in the CDR3. The V end was cut by 3 bases, the J end by 5 bases, with 4 bases between. Profiled with immunoSEQ multiplex PCR; TCRdb holds only in-frame clones, not every one. In the table there are under 350,000 clones, roughly 90% of which are singletons. The clonotype was recovered from a man aged 55 to 69 who had recovered from COVID-19. Sequencing input: PBMCs or T cells enriched from blood (not recorded which). The V and J genes are TRBV12-3 or TRBV12-4 and TRBJ1-4; no clear D gene. CDR3 protein: CASSLLNEKLFF. CDR3 coding DNA: TGTGCCAGCAGTTTGTTAAATGAAAAACTGTTTTTT.